The clone carrying this TCR beta chain was picked up many times. Germline V lookup: CDR1 SGDLS, CDR2 YYNGEE. With 0 bases removed from V and 1 base from J, the gap between germline ends came to 11 bases. The CDR3 runs to 16 residues. TCRdb re-analysed the 5' RACE reads in MiXCR, keeping a single row per CDR3 protein. The sample has under 25,000 distinct CDR3 sequences, 5.2% seen once. The data derive from a study of T cells after yellow fever vaccination. On the study more broadly: Sorting on CD3, CD45RA, CCR7 and CD95 yielded EM, EMRA, CM and Tscm memory subsets.

The source was PBMCs, either bulk or a sorted T-cell subset (CD4+, CD8+, memory, or dextramer-sorted; not recorded which), collected more than 35 days after the first yellow fever vaccination. The clonotype comes from a young man who received the YFV17D yellow fever vaccine. This rearrangement joins TRBV9 to TRBJ2-1; weak D call: TRBD1 (7 bases). CDR3 residues: CASSVDRGGSYNEQFF. The DNA for the CDR3 is TGTGCCAGCAGCGTAGACAGGGGAGGTTCCTACAATGAGCAGTTCTTC.